This T cell receptor beta chain was observed in a study of type 1 and type 2 diabetes patients (dated by TCRdb to about 2016). About the full investigation: The cohort comprised nine type 1 diabetes patients, a few type 2 diabetes patients and six or seven nondiabetic controls recruited in China. Sequencing of the TCRbeta libraries was paired-end and was performed on Illumina HiSeq 2000 or MiSeq instruments. Similar V gene usage was observed when approximately 19-cycle and roughly 25-cycle amplification were compared, suggesting similar primer efficiencies and random PCR bias. Type 2 diabetes patients were used as a disease comparison group for the type 1 diabetes patients. The study profiled TCRbeta repertoires by high-throughput sequencing to compare type 1 diabetes, type 2 diabetes and nondiabetic individuals. Across the study, CD4+ and CD8+ T cells were positively selected from PBMCs using CD4 or CD8 MicroBeads on MACS columns. A total of 15 million to 20 million paired-end reads were generated across the whole study. General findings and caveats noted by the study authors: Since just a limited number of T2D and control samples were sequenced, some T1D-only HECs might also appear in more T2D or control samples. The study groups were not matched for age and gender, which could bias interpretation. Type 2 diabetes and control samples had highly correlated V and J gene usage patterns, with an average between-sample correlation of roughly 0.97. In both CD4+ and CD8+ T cells, type 2 diabetes repertoires were highly diverse, with diversity significantly greater than that of type 1 diabetes repertoires. Few highly-expanded CD4+ clones, median one, were found in type 2 diabetes patients, accounting for a median about 4% of reads.

A remark on this clonotype: Its antigen is still unknown. Base qualities are not recorded, but no much larger clone differs from it by a single base.

Based on the germline V gene (reference sequence), the CDR1 and CDR2 sequences are DFQATT and SNEGSKA. Its CDR3 holds 12 amino acids, cysteine through phenylalanine. The entry retains the CDR3 DNA only, 36 bases that are in frame from base 1. Standard classification criteria for type 1 or type 2 diabetes were met by all diabetic patients, and glucose and C-peptide were assessed by WHO-recommended methods. Donors with other autoimmune diseases or infections within the previous four weeks were excluded. Roughly 9.3 milliliters of peripheral blood were drawn from each participant. LymphoPrep density separation was used to isolate PBMCs. TCRdb lists the instrument as Illumina MiSeq. Genomic DNA from sorted T cell subsets was used as template for TCRbeta CDR3 amplification. Multiplex PCR with 30 forward and 13 reverse primers amplified the TCRbeta CDR3 region. PCR products were purified with AMPure XP beads, then indices and adaptors were added in a second approximately 25-cycle PCR. Before sequencing, the libraries were purified from gel with the QIAquick Gel Extraction Kit. On the study's bioinformatics: FLASH was used to merge the paired-end reads, and IgBLAST was used to align the reads to IMGT V, D and J germline references. After reads whose alignment identity to germline references fell below 70% were discarded, around 11 million reads remained study-wide. CDR3 boundaries, reading frame and productivity were assigned following IMGT definitions. Clones at or above 1% of reads were defined as highly-expanded clones, and diversity was measured by normalized Shannon entropy. Group differences in Shannon entropy were tested with unpaired two-tailed t-tests. The raw public data were reprocessed by TCRdb itself: fastp quality trimming at Q25, MiXCR clonotype calling, in-frame beta chains only. When rows share a CDR3 protein, they turn into one entry using the most common DNA and genes. The V and J calls, along with clone size, are taken from TCRdb and not from the paper's own processing. This sample comprises under 300,000 distinct CDR3 sequences, 45% to 60% of them detected only once. Together, the top ten hold roughly 13% of the sample.

Here the chain combines TRBV20-1 and TRBJ2-5; a stretch of 7 junction bases matches TRBD1. Matching the DNA end better, TRBJ2-7 makes the J call doubtful. The source is a man younger than 35 with type 2 diabetes. What was sequenced was peripheral blood mononuclear cells (PBMCs). The CDR3 sequence is CSATGTAYEQYF. The base sequence is TGCAGTGCCACCGGGACAGCCTACGAGCAGTACTTC.